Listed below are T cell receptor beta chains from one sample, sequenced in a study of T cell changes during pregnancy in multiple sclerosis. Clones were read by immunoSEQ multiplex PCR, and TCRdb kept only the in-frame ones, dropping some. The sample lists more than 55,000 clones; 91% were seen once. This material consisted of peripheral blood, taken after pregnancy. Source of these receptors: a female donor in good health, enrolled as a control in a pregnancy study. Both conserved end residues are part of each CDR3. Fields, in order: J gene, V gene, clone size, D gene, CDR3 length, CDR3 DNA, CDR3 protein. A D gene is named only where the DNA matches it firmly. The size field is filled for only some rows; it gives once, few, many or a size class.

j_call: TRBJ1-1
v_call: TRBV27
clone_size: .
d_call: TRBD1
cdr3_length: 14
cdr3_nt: TGTGCCAGCAGTCAACAGGGGTCTTGGACTGAAGCTTTCTTT
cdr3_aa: CASSQQGSWTEAFF

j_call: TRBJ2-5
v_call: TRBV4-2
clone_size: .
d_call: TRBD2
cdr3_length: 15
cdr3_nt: TGTGCCAGCAGCCAAGTACGGGGGGACCAAGAGACCCAGTACTTC
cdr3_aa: CASSQVRGDQETQYF

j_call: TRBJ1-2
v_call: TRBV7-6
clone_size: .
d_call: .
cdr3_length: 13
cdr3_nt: TGTGCCAGCAGCCTCGGGGGGGGTAGTGGCTACACCTTC
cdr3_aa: CASSLGGGSGYTF

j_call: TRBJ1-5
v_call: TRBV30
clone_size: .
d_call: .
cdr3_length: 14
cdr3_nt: TGTGCCTGGAGTGTTAATTCGGGGAATCAGCCCCAGCATTTT
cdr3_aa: CAWSVNSGNQPQHF

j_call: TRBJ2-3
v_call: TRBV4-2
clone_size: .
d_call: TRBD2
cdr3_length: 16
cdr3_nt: TGTGCCAGCAGCCAAGGGGCAGCGGGAAATACAGATACGCAGTATTTT
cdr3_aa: CASSQGAAGNTDTQYF

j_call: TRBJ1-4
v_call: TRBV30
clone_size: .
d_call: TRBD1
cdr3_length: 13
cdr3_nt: TGTGCCAGTTCACGACAGGGTAGTGAAAAGCTGTTTTTT
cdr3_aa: CASSRQGSEKLFF

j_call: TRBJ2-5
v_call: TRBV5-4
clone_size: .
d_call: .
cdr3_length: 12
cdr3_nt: TGTGCCAGCAGCTTTCTAGCCGAGACCCAGTACTTC
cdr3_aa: CASSFLAETQYF

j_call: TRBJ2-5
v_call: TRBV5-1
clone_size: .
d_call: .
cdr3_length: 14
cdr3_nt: TGCGCCAGCAGCTTGGGGGCATCTGGAGAGACCCAGTACTTC
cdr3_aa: CASSLGASGETQYF

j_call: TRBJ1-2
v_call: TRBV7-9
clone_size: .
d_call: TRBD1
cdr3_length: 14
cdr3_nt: TGTGCCAGCAGTTCTCACAGGGGGCAGTGGGGCTACACCTTC
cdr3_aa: CASSSHRGQWGYTF

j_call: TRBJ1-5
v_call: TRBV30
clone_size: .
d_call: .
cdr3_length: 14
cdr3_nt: TGTGCCTGGAGTGTACGGGGGGGAAGTCAGCCCCAGCATTTT
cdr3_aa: CAWSVRGGSQPQHF

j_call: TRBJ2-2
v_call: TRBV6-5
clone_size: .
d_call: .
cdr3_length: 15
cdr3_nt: TGTGCCAGCAGTTACTCGATTGGAGTGTCCGGGGAGCTGTTTTTT
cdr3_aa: CASSYSIGVSGELFF

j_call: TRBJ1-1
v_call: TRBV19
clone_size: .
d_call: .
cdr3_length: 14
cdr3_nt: TGTGCCAGTAGTATGCCTGGCAGTAACACTGAAGCTTTCTTT
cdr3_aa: CASSMPGSNTEAFF

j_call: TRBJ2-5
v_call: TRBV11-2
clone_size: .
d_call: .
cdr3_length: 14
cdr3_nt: TGTGCCAGCAGTCCCATTGGAAGCGGGGAGACCCAGTACTTC
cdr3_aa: CASSPIGSGETQYF

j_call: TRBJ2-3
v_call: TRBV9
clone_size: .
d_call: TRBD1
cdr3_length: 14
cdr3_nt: TGTGCCAGCAGCGTACAGGGGGTAGCAGATACGCAGTATTTT
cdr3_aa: CASSVQGVADTQYF

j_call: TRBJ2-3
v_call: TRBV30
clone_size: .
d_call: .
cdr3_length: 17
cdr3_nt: TGTGCCTGGAGTGTCTACTGGGGGGAGGCAGGCACAGATACGCAGTATTTT
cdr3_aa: CAWSVYWGEAGTDTQYF

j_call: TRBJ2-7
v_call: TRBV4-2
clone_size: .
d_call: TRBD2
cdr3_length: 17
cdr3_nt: TGTGCCAGCAGCCAAGATCGGACTAGCGGGGGGTTATACGAGCAGTACTTC
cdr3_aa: CASSQDRTSGGLYEQYF

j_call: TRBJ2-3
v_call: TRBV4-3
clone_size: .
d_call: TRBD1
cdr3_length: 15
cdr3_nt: TGCGCCAGCAGCCAAGGGACAGGGGAAGCAGATACGCAGTATTTT
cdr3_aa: CASSQGTGEADTQYF

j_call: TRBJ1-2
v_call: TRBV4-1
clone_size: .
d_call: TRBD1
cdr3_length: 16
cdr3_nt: TGCGCCAGCAGCCAACCGGGGACAGATTCTAACTATGGCTACACCTTC
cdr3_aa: CASSQPGTDSNYGYTF

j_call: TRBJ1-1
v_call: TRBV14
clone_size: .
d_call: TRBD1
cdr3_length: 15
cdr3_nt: TGTGCCAGCAGCCTGGGACAGGGGGCTTTCCCTGAAGCTTTCTTT
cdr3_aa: CASSLGQGAFPEAFF

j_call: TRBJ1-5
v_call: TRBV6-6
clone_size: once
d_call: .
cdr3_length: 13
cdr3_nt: TGTGCCAGCGTCCCGGGGGGTAATCAGCCCCAGCATTTT
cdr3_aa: CASVPGGNQPQHF

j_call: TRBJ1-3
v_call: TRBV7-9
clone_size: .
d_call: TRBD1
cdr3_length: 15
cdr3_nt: TGTGCCAGCAGCTGGGACAGGGACCCTGGAAACACCATATATTTT
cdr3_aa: CASSWDRDPGNTIYF

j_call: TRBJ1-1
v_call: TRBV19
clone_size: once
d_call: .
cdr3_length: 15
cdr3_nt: TGTGCCAGTACCAGTGGGGGGGTTTTTAACACTGAAGCTTTCTTT
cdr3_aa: CASTSGGVFNTEAFF

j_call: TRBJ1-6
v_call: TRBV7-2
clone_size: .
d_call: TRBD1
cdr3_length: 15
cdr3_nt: TGTGCCAGCAGCCCCCGGCAGACAGGGCATTCACCCCTCCACTTT
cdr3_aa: CASSPRQTGHSPLHF

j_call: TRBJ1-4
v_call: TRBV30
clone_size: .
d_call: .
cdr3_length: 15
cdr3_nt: TGTGCCTGGAGTGTACGGCGGGGCTATAATGAAAAACTGTTTTTT
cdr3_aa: CAWSVRRGYNEKLFF

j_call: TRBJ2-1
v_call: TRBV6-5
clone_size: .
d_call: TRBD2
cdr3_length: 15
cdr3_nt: TGTGCCAGCAGTTTGACTAGCGGGGCTTACAATGAGCAGTTCTTC
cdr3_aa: CASSLTSGAYNEQFF

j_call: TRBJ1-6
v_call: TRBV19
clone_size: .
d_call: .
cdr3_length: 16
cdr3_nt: TGTGCCAGTAGCAATCCCGCGGGCCTATATAATTCACCCCTCCACTTT
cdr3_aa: CASSNPAGLYNSPLHF

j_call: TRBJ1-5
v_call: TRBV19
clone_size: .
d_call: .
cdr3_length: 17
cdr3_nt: TGTGCCAGTAGCGTTTCGACGGACCCCCGGGGGAATCAGCCCCAGCATTTT
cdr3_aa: CASSVSTDPRGNQPQHF

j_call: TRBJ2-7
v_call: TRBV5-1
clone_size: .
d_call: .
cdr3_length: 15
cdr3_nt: TGCGCCAGCAGCTTGGGCAACCTAGGCTCCTACGAGCAGTACTTC
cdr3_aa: CASSLGNLGSYEQYF

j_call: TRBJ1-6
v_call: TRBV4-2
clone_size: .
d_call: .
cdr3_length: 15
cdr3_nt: TGTGCCAGCAGCCCGCCCTTGAGAACCGATTCACCCCTCCACTTT
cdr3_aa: CASSPPLRTDSPLHF

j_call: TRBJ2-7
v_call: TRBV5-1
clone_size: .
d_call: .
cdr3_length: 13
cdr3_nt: TGCGCCAGCAGCCTCGACACCACCTACGAGCAGTACTTC
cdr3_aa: CASSLDTTYEQYF

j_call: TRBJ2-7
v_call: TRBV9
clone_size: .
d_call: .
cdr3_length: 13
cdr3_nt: TGTGCCAGCAGCGTAGAGTCAGAATACGAGCAGTACTTC
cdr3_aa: CASSVESEYEQYF

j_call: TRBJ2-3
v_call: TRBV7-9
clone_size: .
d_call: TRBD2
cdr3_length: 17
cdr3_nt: TGTGCCAGCAGCTTAGGGACTAGCGGGGGGCCCACAGATACGCAGTATTTT
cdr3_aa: CASSLGTSGGPTDTQYF

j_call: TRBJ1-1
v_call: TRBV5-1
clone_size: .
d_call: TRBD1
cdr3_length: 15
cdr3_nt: TGCGCCAGCAGCCTATGGACAGGGCCGAACACTGAAGCTTTCTTT
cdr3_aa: CASSLWTGPNTEAFF

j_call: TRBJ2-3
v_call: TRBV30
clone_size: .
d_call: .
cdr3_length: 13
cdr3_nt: TGTGCTACAGTAAAAAGAACCACAGATACGCAGTATTTT
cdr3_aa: CATVKRTTDTQYF

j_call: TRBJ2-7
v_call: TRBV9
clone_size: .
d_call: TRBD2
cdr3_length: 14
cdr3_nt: TGTGCCAGCAGCGCCTCCGGGGGGAGCTACGAGCAGTACTTC
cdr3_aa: CASSASGGSYEQYF

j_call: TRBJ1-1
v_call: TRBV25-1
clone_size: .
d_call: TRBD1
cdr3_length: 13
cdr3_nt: TGTGCCAGCAGTGGAAACAGGGGGCTGCTAGCTTTCTTT
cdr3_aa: CASSGNRGLLAFF